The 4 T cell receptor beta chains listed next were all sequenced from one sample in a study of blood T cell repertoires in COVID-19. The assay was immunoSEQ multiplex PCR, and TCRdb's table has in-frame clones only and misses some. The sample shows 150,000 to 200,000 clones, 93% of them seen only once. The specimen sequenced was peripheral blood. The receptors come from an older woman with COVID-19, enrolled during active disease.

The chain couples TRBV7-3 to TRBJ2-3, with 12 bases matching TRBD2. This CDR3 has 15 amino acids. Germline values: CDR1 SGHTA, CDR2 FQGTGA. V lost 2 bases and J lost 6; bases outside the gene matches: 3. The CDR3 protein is CASSLFGTSGDTQYF. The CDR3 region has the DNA TGTGCCAGCAGCTTATTTGGGACTAGCGGGGATACGCAGTATTTT.

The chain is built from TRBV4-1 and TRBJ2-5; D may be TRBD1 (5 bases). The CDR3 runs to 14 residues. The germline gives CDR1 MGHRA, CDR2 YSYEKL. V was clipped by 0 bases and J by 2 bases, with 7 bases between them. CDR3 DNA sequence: TGCGCCAGCAGCCAAGAAAGGGGACAAGAGACCCAGTACTTC. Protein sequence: CASSQERGQETQYF.

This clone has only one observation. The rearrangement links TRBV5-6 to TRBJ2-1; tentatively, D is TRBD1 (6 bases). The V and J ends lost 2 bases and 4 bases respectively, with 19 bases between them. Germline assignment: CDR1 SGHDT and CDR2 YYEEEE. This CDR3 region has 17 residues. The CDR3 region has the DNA TGTGCCAGCAGCTTACTCCCCGGGACAAATAGGTACAATGAGCAGTTCTTC. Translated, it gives CASSLLPGTNRYNEQFF. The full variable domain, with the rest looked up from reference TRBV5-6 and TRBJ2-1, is DAGVTQSPTHLIKTRGQQVTLRCSPKSGHDTVSWYQQALGQGPQFIFQYYEEEERQRGNFPDRFSGHQFPNYSSELNVNALLLGDSALYLCASSLLPGTNRYNEQFFGPGTRLTVL.

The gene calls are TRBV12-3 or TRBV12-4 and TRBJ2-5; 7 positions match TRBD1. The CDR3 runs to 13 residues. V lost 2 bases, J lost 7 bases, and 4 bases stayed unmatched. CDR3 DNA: TGTGCCAGCAGTTTACAGGGGGATGCGACCCAGTACTTC. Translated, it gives CASSLQGDATQYF.